This is a list of T cell receptor beta chains from one sample in a study of blood T cells in healthy people across ages. TCRdb called the 5' RACE reads again in MiXCR, with one record for every CDR3 protein. The sample includes about 1.6 million distinct CDR3 sequences, roughly 32% of them seen just once. Sequenced: blood. Source of these receptors: a woman in her twenties or thirties in good health. The CDR3 runs from the conserved cysteine through the conserved F or W. The D gene is left open where the match is weak. Rows give clone size only sometimes, using once, few, many, or a class for an expanded clone.

clone_size: .
v_call: TRBV7-2
j_call: TRBJ1-1
d_call: .
cdr3_nt: TGTGCCAGCAGCGCTCGACAGCTAATGAACACTGAAGCTTTCTTT
cdr3_aa: CASSARQLMNTEAFF

clone_size: .
v_call: TRBV10-2
j_call: TRBJ2-3
d_call: .
cdr3_nt: TGCGCCAGCAGTGAGTCCGGAGGGAGAGGGGATACGCAGTATTTT
cdr3_aa: CASSESGGRGDTQYF

clone_size: .
v_call: TRBV30
j_call: TRBJ1-2
d_call: .
cdr3_nt: TGTGCCTGGAGCCCGACGGGCTATGGCTACACCTTC
cdr3_aa: CAWSPTGYGYTF

clone_size: many
v_call: TRBV12-3/TRBV12-4
j_call: TRBJ1-5
d_call: .
cdr3_nt: TGTGCCAGCAGTTCTCCCAGAGAGGGAGGGCAGCCCCAGCATTTT
cdr3_aa: CASSSPREGGQPQHF

clone_size: few
v_call: TRBV2
j_call: TRBJ2-1
d_call: TRBD2
cdr3_nt: TGTGCCAGCCAGCGACTAGCGGGACTACAGTTCTTC
cdr3_aa: CASQRLAGLQFF

clone_size: .
v_call: TRBV12-5
j_call: TRBJ2-7
d_call: .
cdr3_nt: TGTGCTAAAGGACCCTACGAGCAGTACTTC
cdr3_aa: CAKGPYEQYF

clone_size: .
v_call: TRBV20-1
j_call: TRBJ2-5
d_call: .
cdr3_nt: TGCAGTGCTAGTAGGGGCGGGGGCGTCAAAGAGACCCAGTACTTC
cdr3_aa: CSASRGGGVKETQYF

clone_size: .
v_call: TRBV6-6
j_call: TRBJ2-5
d_call: .
cdr3_nt: TGTGCCAGCAGTTACTATCGCGGGACCCAAGAGACCCAGTACTTC
cdr3_aa: CASSYYRGTQETQYF

clone_size: .
v_call: TRBV6-6
j_call: TRBJ1-1
d_call: .
cdr3_nt: TGTGCCAGCACCTGGAAGCCACGAGGCACTGAAGCTTTCTTT
cdr3_aa: CASTWKPRGTEAFF

clone_size: .
v_call: TRBV20-1
j_call: TRBJ2-2
d_call: TRBD1
cdr3_nt: TGCAGTGCTGGACAGGGGACAAACACCGGGGAGCTGTTTTTT
cdr3_aa: CSAGQGTNTGELFF

clone_size: .
v_call: TRBV6-1
j_call: TRBJ2-7
d_call: TRBD2
cdr3_nt: TGTGCCACTGGGGAGGGAAGCTCCTACGAGCAGTACTTC
cdr3_aa: CATGEGSSYEQYF

clone_size: .
v_call: TRBV29-1
j_call: TRBJ2-1
d_call: TRBD1
cdr3_nt: TGCGGCGTTGATGGACAGGGTTATTCTTATGAGCAGTTCTTC
cdr3_aa: CGVDGQGYSYEQFF

clone_size: .
v_call: TRBV20-1
j_call: TRBJ1-1
d_call: TRBD1
cdr3_nt: TGCAGTGCTAGGGACAGGGGGGGAGCGGCTGAAGCTTTCTTT
cdr3_aa: CSARDRGGAAEAFF

clone_size: .
v_call: TRBV7-9
j_call: TRBJ1-2
d_call: .
cdr3_nt: TGTGCCAGCAGCTTGGAAGACGGACGAAACTATGGCTACACCTTC
cdr3_aa: CASSLEDGRNYGYTF

clone_size: .
v_call: TRBV18
j_call: TRBJ1-2
d_call: .
cdr3_nt: TGTGCCAGCTCCCCGGACAGCAAAGTCGGCTACACCTTC
cdr3_aa: CASSPDSKVGYTF

clone_size: .
v_call: TRBV24-1
j_call: TRBJ1-2
d_call: .
cdr3_nt: TGTGCCACCAGTGGCTTGTCCGGCGGGGGACGGGATGGCAACACCTTC
cdr3_aa: CATSGLSGGGRDGNTF

clone_size: .
v_call: TRBV6-2/TRBV6-3
j_call: TRBJ2-5
d_call: .
cdr3_nt: TGTGCCAGCCGATTCTTCCCGGACCGGGCGACCCAGTACTTC
cdr3_aa: CASRFFPDRATQYF

clone_size: .
v_call: TRBV2
j_call: TRBJ2-5
d_call: .
cdr3_nt: TGTGCCAGCAGCGCATTCAAACAGGGAGGGCAGTACTTC
cdr3_aa: CASSAFKQGGQYF

clone_size: few
v_call: TRBV27
j_call: TRBJ2-7
d_call: TRBD1
cdr3_nt: TGTGCCAGCAGTTCAGGACAGGACTCCCACGAGCAGTACTTC
cdr3_aa: CASSSGQDSHEQYF

clone_size: few
v_call: TRBV21-1
j_call: TRBJ2-7
d_call: .
cdr3_nt: TGTGCCAGCAGCAAAGAAGACGGCCAGCAGGGTTTGCCCTACGAGCAGTACTTC
cdr3_aa: CASSKEDGQQGLPYEQYF

clone_size: .
v_call: TRBV12-3/TRBV12-4
j_call: TRBJ1-2
d_call: .
cdr3_nt: TGTGCCAGCAGTTTAGGGCGGGGGATGCGGGGCCACACCTTC
cdr3_aa: CASSLGRGMRGHTF

clone_size: .
v_call: TRBV20-1
j_call: TRBJ1-5
d_call: .
cdr3_nt: TGCAGTGCGCAGACAGGCCTAGACTCGGCCCAGCATTTT
cdr3_aa: CSAQTGLDSAQHF

clone_size: .
v_call: TRBV29-1
j_call: TRBJ2-3
d_call: TRBD2
cdr3_nt: TGCAGCGTTGAAGGGGGACTAGCGGGAGGGTATACGCAGTATTTT
cdr3_aa: CSVEGGLAGGYTQYF

clone_size: few
v_call: TRBV20-1
j_call: TRBJ2-7
d_call: TRBD1
cdr3_nt: TGCAGTGCTAGTGCACCCGGGACAGGAAGCTACGAGCAGTACTTC
cdr3_aa: CSASAPGTGSYEQYF

clone_size: .
v_call: TRBV7-8
j_call: TRBJ2-1
d_call: TRBD2
cdr3_nt: TGTGCCAGCAGCTTGAGTTTGGTTGGGGGGGGGACCTACAATGAGCAGTTCTTC
cdr3_aa: CASSLSLVGGGTYNEQFF

clone_size: many
v_call: TRBV4-2
j_call: TRBJ2-1
d_call: .
cdr3_nt: TGTGCCAGCAGCCAAGATACCGGACGGGAAAATGAGCAGTTCTTC
cdr3_aa: CASSQDTGRENEQFF

clone_size: few
v_call: TRBV29-1
j_call: TRBJ1-2
d_call: .
cdr3_nt: TGCAGCGTTCAACTCCGGGAGGGCTACACCTTC
cdr3_aa: CSVQLREGYTF

clone_size: .
v_call: TRBV21-1
j_call: TRBJ2-5
d_call: .
cdr3_nt: TGTGCCAGCAGCAAAGCAGAAGGGAGGGGGACCGAAGAGACCCAGTACTTC
cdr3_aa: CASSKAEGRGTEETQYF

clone_size: .
v_call: TRBV7-3
j_call: TRBJ2-1
d_call: .
cdr3_nt: TGTGCCAGCAGCCCAATGGCGGGGAGGTATGAGCAGTTCTTC
cdr3_aa: CASSPMAGRYEQFF

clone_size: .
v_call: TRBV14
j_call: TRBJ2-1
d_call: .
cdr3_nt: TGTGCCAGCAGTCAGGGCGGGGTCGATAAGCAGTTCTTC
cdr3_aa: CASSQGGVDKQFF

clone_size: .
v_call: TRBV7-2
j_call: TRBJ1-2
d_call: .
cdr3_nt: TGTGCCAGCAGCTTGCAACGGGGCTACACCTTC
cdr3_aa: CASSLQRGYTF

clone_size: .
v_call: TRBV5-1
j_call: TRBJ1-2
d_call: TRBD1
cdr3_nt: TGCGCCAGCAGCTCGACAGGGAACGACTATGGCTACACCTTC
cdr3_aa: CASSSTGNDYGYTF

clone_size: few
v_call: TRBV18
j_call: TRBJ2-5
d_call: .
cdr3_nt: TGTGCCAGCTCACCAAGGCAAGAGGGAGAGACCCAGTACTTC
cdr3_aa: CASSPRQEGETQYF

clone_size: once
v_call: TRBV19
j_call: TRBJ1-2
d_call: TRBD1
cdr3_nt: TGTGCCAGTACCTCCAGGGGGTATGGCTACACCTTC
cdr3_aa: CASTSRGYGYTF

clone_size: many
v_call: TRBV29-1
j_call: TRBJ1-2
d_call: .
cdr3_nt: TGCAGCGCCCATCATAACTATGGCTACACCTTC
cdr3_aa: CSAHHNYGYTF

clone_size: .
v_call: TRBV12-3/TRBV12-4
j_call: TRBJ1-5
d_call: .
cdr3_nt: TGTGCCAGCAACCTTAACAATCAGCCCCAGCATTTT
cdr3_aa: CASNLNNQPQHF

clone_size: few
v_call: TRBV18
j_call: TRBJ1-2
d_call: .
cdr3_nt: TGTGCCAGCTCGCCTACCCTGCGCCGGGGCGATAACTATGGCTACACCTTC
cdr3_aa: CASSPTLRRGDNYGYTF

clone_size: few
v_call: TRBV6-5
j_call: TRBJ2-1
d_call: TRBD1
cdr3_nt: TGTGCCAGCAGTTTTACGCTCCCGACAGGGCTGATGAACAATGAGCAGTTCTTC
cdr3_aa: CASSFTLPTGLMNNEQFF